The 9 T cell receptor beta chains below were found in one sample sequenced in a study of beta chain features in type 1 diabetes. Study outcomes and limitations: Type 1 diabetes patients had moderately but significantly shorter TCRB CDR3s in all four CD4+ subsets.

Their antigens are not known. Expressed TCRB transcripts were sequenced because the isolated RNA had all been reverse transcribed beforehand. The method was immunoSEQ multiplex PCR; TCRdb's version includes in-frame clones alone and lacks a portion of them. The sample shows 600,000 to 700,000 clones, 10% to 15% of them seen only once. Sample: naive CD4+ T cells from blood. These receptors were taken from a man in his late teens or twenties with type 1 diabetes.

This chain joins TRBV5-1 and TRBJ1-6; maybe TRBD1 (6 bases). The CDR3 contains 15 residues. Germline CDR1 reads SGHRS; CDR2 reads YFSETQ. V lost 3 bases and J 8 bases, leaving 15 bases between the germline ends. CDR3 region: CASSYNREVHSPLHF. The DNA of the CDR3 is TGCGCCAGCAGCTATAACAGGGAAGTGCATTCACCCCTCCACTTT.

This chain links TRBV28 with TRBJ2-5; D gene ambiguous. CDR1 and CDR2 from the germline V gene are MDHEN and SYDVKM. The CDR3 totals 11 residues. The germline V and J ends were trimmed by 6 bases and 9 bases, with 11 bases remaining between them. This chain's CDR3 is CASSSPWAQYF. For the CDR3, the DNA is TGTGCCAGCAGCTCCCCCTGGGCCCAGTACTTC.

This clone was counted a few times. The chain's CDR3 is CASSPIGATEAFF. CDR3 DNA sequence: TGTGCCAGCTCACCCATTGGCGCGACTGAAGCTTTCTTT. This rearrangement joins TRBV18 to TRBJ1-1; D is unresolved. This CDR3 is built from 13 residues. The V and J ends lost 3 bases and 5 bases respectively, with 10 bases between them. Germline V CDR1 and CDR2: KGHSH, LQKENI.

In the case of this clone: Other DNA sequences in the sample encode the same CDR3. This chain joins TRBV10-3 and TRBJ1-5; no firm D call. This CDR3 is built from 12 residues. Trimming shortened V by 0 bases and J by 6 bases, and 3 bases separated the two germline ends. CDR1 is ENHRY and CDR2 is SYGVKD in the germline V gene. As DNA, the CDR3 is TGTGCCATCAGTGAGTCTGGTCAGCCCCAGCATTTT. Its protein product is CAISESGQPQHF.

CDR3 DNA: TGTGCCAGCAGTTTGATGGGCGCCTCGACCGGGGAGCTGTTTTTT. Its translation: CASSLMGASTGELFF. V usage is TRBV6-5 and J usage is TRBJ2-2; D is uncertain. The germline CDR1 and CDR2 sequences are MNHEY and SVGAGI. The CDR3 is made up of 15 amino acids. V lost 4 bases and J 5 bases, leaving 14 bases between the germline ends.

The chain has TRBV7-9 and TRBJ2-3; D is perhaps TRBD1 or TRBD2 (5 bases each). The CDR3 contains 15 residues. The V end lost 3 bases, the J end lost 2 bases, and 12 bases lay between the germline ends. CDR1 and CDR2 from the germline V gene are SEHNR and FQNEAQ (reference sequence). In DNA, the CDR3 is TGTGCCAGCAGCTTGGGGGACGGACCCACAGATACGCAGTATTTT. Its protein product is CASSLGDGPTDTQYF.

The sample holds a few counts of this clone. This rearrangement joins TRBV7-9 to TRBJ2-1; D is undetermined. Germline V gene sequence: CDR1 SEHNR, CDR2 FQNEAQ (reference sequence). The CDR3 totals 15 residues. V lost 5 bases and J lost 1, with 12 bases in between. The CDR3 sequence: CASSPPGWSYNEQFF. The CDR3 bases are TGTGCCAGCAGCCCACCAGGATGGTCCTACAATGAGCAGTTCTTC.

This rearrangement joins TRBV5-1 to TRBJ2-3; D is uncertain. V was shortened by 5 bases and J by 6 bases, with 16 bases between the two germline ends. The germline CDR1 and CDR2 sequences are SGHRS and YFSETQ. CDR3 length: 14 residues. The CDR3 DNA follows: TGCGCCAGCAGGACGCGAACCGAAGGGGATACGCAGTATTTT. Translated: CASRTRTEGDTQYF.

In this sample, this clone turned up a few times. CDR3 residues: CASSFGQHEAFF. CDR3 nucleotides: TGTGCCAGCAGCTTCGGACAGCATGAAGCTTTCTTT. V usage is TRBV7-9 and J usage is TRBJ1-1; the D gene is possibly TRBD1 (6 bases). Germline CDR1 is SEHNR and CDR2 is FQNEAQ (reference sequence). Trimming took off 3 bases at V and 7 bases at J, with 9 bases between the two ends. The CDR3 is made up of 12 amino acids.